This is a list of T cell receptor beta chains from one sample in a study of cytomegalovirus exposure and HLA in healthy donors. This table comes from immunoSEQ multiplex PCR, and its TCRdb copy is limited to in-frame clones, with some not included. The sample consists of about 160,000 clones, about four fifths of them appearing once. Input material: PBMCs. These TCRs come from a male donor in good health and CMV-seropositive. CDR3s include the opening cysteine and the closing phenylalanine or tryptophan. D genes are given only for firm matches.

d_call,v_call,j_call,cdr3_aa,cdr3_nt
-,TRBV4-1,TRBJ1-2,CASSGTGTPNYGYTF,TGCGCCAGCAGCGGTACCGGGACACCGAACTATGGCTACACCTTC
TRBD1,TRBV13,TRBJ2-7,CASSSPGTGVYEQYF,TGTGCCAGCAGCTCCCCCGGGACAGGGGTATACGAGCAGTACTTC
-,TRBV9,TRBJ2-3,CASSASRSTDTQYF,TGTGCCAGCAGCGCTTCCAGGAGCACAGATACGCAGTATTTT
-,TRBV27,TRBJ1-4,CASSSRARSEKLFF,TGTGCCAGCAGTTCCCGCGCTCGGAGTGAAAAACTGTTTTTT
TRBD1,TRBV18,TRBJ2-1,CASSPRQGDEQFF,TGTGCCAGCTCACCGCGACAGGGCGATGAGCAGTTCTTC
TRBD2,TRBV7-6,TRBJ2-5,CASSPTTGGQETQYF,TGTGCCAGCAGCCCCACTACGGGGGGCCAAGAGACCCAGTACTTC
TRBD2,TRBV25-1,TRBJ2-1,CASNVAGGSNEQFF,TGTGCCAGCAACGTAGCGGGGGGGAGCAATGAGCAGTTCTTC
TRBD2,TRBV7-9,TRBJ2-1,CASSLERGSYNEQFF,TGTGCCAGCAGCTTAGAGCGGGGCTCCTACAATGAGCAGTTCTTC
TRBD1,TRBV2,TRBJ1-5,CASSEGQGAFQPQHF,TGTGCCAGCAGTGAAGGACAGGGGGCTTTCCAGCCCCAGCATTTT
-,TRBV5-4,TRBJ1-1,CASSFQGINTEAFF,TGTGCCAGCAGCTTTCAGGGGATCAACACTGAAGCTTTCTTT
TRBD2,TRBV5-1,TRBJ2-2,CASSLEGSGRTGELFF,TGCGCCAGCAGCTTGGAGGGTAGCGGGAGAACCGGGGAGCTGTTTTTT
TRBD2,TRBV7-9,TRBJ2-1,CASSRTSSEQFF,TGTGCCAGCAGCCGGACTAGTAGTGAGCAGTTCTTC